This T cell receptor (beta chain) was retrieved from a study of cytomegalovirus exposure and HLA in healthy donors. This CDR3 is built from 11 residues. From germline, CDR1 is LNHNV and CDR2 YYDKDF (reference sequence). The V end was cut by 5 bases, the J end by 4 bases, with 3 bases between. Primers: 60 Vbeta forward and 13 Jbeta reverse. This table comes from immunoSEQ multiplex PCR, and its TCRdb copy is limited to in-frame clones, with some not included. The repertoire includes 170,000 or so clones, around 80% of them detected once, and 1.4% sits in the top ten. The J gene is TRBJ2-1, the V gene TRBV15; no clear D. Sequences were obtained from PBMCs. This receptor was identified in a woman in her twenties or thirties in good health and CMV-seropositive. The CDR3 nucleotides are TGTGCCACCAGCCGGTACAATGAGCAGTTCTTC. Protein product: CATSRYNEQFF.